The clone carrying this T cell receptor (beta chain) was detected a few times. This CDR3 spans 15 amino acids. J was trimmed by 8 bases and V by 8 bases; bases with no gene match: 8. The V gene's germline CDR1 is MNHEY and CDR2 SMNVEV (reference sequence). The sample originates from a study of response to subunit inactivated influenza vaccine. TCRdb re-analysed the RT-PCR reads in MiXCR, keeping a single row per CDR3 protein. The repertoire includes roughly 620,000 distinct CDR3 sequences, around 11% of them detected once, and about 11% sits in the top ten. This sample also belongs to another study, concerning T cells expressing NK-cell markers. As that study records: With UMIs, 5'RACE template switching was used to make TCR beta cDNA. Sorted CD3+CD56-NKG2C+, CD3+CD56+NKG2C- and CD3+CD56+NKG2C+ T cells were the source of the TCR beta repertoires. One of the eight sequenced donors was seronegative, whereas the other seven were HCMV-seropositive. There were several donors in whom these clonotypes also led the CD3+CD56-NKG2C+ fraction.

This clonotype originated in a man aged 50 to 59 who received an inactivated influenza vaccine. The material was PBMCs from blood, obtained on the day of vaccination. The V call is TRBV27, the J call TRBJ2-1, with TRBD2 matching 14 bases. The CDR3 here is CASGSGTSGSYEQFF. CDR3 bases: TGTGCCAGCGGCTCTGGGACTAGCGGGAGTTATGAGCAGTTCTTC.